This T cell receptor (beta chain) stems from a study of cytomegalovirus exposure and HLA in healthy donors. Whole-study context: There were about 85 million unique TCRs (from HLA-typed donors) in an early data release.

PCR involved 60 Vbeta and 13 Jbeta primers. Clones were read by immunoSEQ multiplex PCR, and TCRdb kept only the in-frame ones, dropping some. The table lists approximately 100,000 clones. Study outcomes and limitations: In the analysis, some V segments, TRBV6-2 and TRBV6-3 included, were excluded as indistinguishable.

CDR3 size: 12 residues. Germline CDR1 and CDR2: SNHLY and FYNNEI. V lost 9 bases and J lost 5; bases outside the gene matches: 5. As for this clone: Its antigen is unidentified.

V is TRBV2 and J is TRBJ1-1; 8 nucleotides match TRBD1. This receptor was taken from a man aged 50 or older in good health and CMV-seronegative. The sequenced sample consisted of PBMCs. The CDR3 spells CARRTGRTEAFF. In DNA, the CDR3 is TGTGCCAGACGGACAGGGCGGACTGAAGCTTTCTTT.